The 10 T cell receptor beta chains reported below all come from one sample, sequenced in a study of T cell responses to AZD1222 COVID-19 vaccine. Assay used: immunoSEQ multiplex PCR; TCRdb lists only in-frame clones, some missing. Among about 140,000 clones, more than 85% were seen once, and the ten largest hold around 3%. Sample: peripheral blood, taken on day 0 of AZD1222 vaccination. These receptors were collected from an adult in good health.

The chain couples TRBV5-1 to TRBJ2-5, with TRBD2 as a possible D gene (6 bases). CDR1 and CDR2 from the germline V gene are SGHRS and YFSETQ. The CDR3 is made up of 16 amino acids. Deletions cut 4 bases from V and 2 bases from J, with 18 bases between. The CDR3: CASSRRPFGGQETQYF. The CDR3 nucleotides are TGCGCCAGCAGCCGGCGCCCTTTCGGGGGACAAGAGACCCAGTACTTC.

As regards this clone: Its ends do not fully match the called genes, so a read error is possible. The chain recombines TRBV18 with TRBJ2-7, with 13 nucleotides matching TRBD2. Germline CDR1 KGHSH, CDR2 LQKENI. This CDR3 has 15 residues. The chain's CDR3 is CASSLGTSGTYEQYF. The CDR3 nucleotides are TGTGCCAGCTCGCTTGGGACTAGCGGGACCTATGAGCAGTACTTC. The full variable domain, with the rest looked up from reference TRBV18 and TRBJ2-7, is NAGVMQNPRHLVRRRGQEARLRCSPMKGHSHVYWYRQLPEEGLKFMVYLQKENIIDESGMPKERFSAEFPKEGPSILRIQQVVRGDSAAYFCASSLGTSGTYEQYFGPGTRLTVT.

V usage is TRBV5-1 and J usage is TRBJ2-6; the match to TRBD1 covers 7 bases. The V segment lost 4 bases and the J segment 8 bases; nucleotides outside the gene matches: 3. Per the germline V gene, CDR1 is SGHRS and CDR2 is YFSETQ. CDR3 length equals 13 residues. The CDR3 region has the DNA TGCGCCAGCAGCCCGACAGGGACCAACGTCCTGACTTTC. Amino acids: CASSPTGTNVLTF.

V usage is TRBV19 and J usage is TRBJ2-3; 7 bases map to TRBD2. The CDR3 has 12 residues. The J segment lost 5 bases and the V segment lost 8 bases, leaving 4 bases of the junction unmatched. CDR1 and CDR2 (germline): LNHDA, SQIVND (reference sequence). The chain's CDR3 is CASSWGGDTQYF. Written as DNA, the CDR3 is TGTGCCAGTTCCTGGGGGGGAGATACGCAGTATTTT.

The V call is TRBV21-1, the J call TRBJ1-2; no check of the table's D call, TRBD1, against the DNA was made. TRBV21-1 is a pseudogene segment. CDR3 length: 13 residues. CDR3 nucleotides: TGTGCCAGCAGCGAAACAGCACAACCCGGCTACACCTTC. Its translation is CASSETAQPGYTF.

The J gene is TRBJ2-3, the V gene TRBV15, with TRBD1 matching over 7 bases. Looked up from germline, CDR1 is LNHNV and CDR2 is YYDKDF (reference sequence). The CDR3 is made up of 16 amino acids. Trimming took 3 bases from V and 0 from J; bases not matched to a gene: 6. The DNA of the CDR3 is TGTGCCACCAGCAGGAGGACAGGAACTAGCACAGATACGCAGTATTTT. Residues: CATSRRTGTSTDTQYF.

This clone turned up a few times. The chain employs TRBV6-5 and TRBJ1-6; the D is unclear. Germline V gene sequence: CDR1 MNHEY, CDR2 SVGAGI. This CDR3 is built from 14 residues. With 2 bases removed from V and 10 bases from J, the gap between germline ends came to 12 bases. CDR3 nucleotides: TGTGCCAGCAGTTACAGGGTCTTTAACTCACCCCTCCACTTT. Amino acid sequence: CASSYRVFNSPLHF.

J is TRBJ2-7 and V is TRBV24-1; D unclear. The CDR3 sequence is 11 residues long. The V gene's germline CDR1 is KGHDR and CDR2 SFDVKD. The V end lost 3 bases, the J end lost 7 bases, and 6 bases lay between the germline ends. The chain's CDR3 is CATSDGPEQYF. CDR3 DNA sequence: TGTGCCACCAGTGATGGGCCGGAGCAGTACTTC.

This rearrangement joins TRBV19 to TRBJ1-5, with D possibly matching TRBD1 (6 bases). V was pared by 7 bases and J by 7 bases, with 11 bases between. This CDR3 is built from 12 residues. Germline V lookup: CDR1 LNHDA, CDR2 SQIVND (reference sequence). CDR3 in DNA: TGTGCCAGTAACGTCAGGGGCCAGCCCCAGCATTTT. Its translation: CASNVRGQPQHF.

This chain joins TRBV23-1 and TRBJ1-1, with D possibly being TRBD1 (6 bases). TRBV23-1 is an ORF, with its function uncertain. V was trimmed by 8 bases and J by 2 bases, leaving 15 bases between them. This CDR3 has 14 residues. The CDR3: CASGTGRINTEAFF. In nucleotides, the CDR3 is TGCGCCAGCGGTACAGGGAGAATCAACACTGAAGCTTTCTTT.